A single sample is the source of the 12 T cell receptor beta chains below, sequenced in a study of B cell selection in AIRE deficiency. Sorting defined conventional CD4 T cells as CD4+CD127+. Assay: immunoSEQ multiplex PCR; the TCRdb copy retains only in-frame clones and omits some. This sample has about 25,000 clones, with 95% found just once. The material sequenced was CD4+CD127+ conventional T cells sorted from PBMCs. The receptor set was obtained from a human donor in good health.

The rearrangement joins TRBV7-3 to TRBJ2-5; D is possibly TRBD1 or TRBD2 (5 bases each). Germline V gene lookup returns CDR1 SGHTA and CDR2 FQGTGA. This CDR3 contains 13 residues. Trimming left V 3 bases short and J 5 bases short, with 10 bases between. The CDR3 loop reads CASSFEGRETQYF. The CDR3 DNA reads TGTGCCAGCAGCTTTGAGGGGCGGGAGACCCAGTACTTC.

This rearrangement joins TRBV7-2 to TRBJ1-5; a possible D gene is TRBD1 (6 bases). Germline-derived CDR1 and CDR2 are SGHTA and FQGNSA. The CDR3 loop spans 14 amino acids. V was pared by 11 bases and J by 2 bases, with 16 bases between. CDR3 in DNA: TGTGCCGGGGGCCGGGGTAGTGGCAATCAGCCCCAGCATTTT. Protein sequence: CAGGRGSGNQPQHF.

This clone is a singleton in its sample. This chain connects TRBV9 to TRBJ2-2, with 10 nucleotides matching TRBD2. The CDR3 has 17 residues. The V and J ends lost 0 bases and 4 bases, in that order; junction bases with no gene match: 6. The germline CDR1 and CDR2 sequences are SGDLS and YYNGEE. For the CDR3, the DNA is TGTGCCAGCAGCGTAGATGCAGCGGGAGGGCCCACCGGGGAGCTGTTTTTT. Residues: CASSVDAAGGPTGELFF.

The chain joins TRBV28 to TRBJ2-3, with D maybe TRBD1 (5 bases). Germline CDR1 is MDHEN and CDR2 is SYDVKM. The CDR3 runs 17 residues. Deletions cut 5 bases from V and 6 bases from J, with 24 bases between. The CDR3 is CASSPPFGRVSEDTQYF. For the CDR3, the DNA is TGTGCCAGCAGTCCCCCCTTTGGCAGGGTCAGCGAGGATACGCAGTATTTT.

The chain combines TRBV6-1 with TRBJ2-1; D might be TRBD1 or TRBD2, each matching 6 bases. CDR1 MNHNS and CDR2 SASEGT come from the germline V gene. The V end was cut by 0 bases, the J end by 0 bases, with 18 bases between. The CDR3 loop spans 19 amino acids. As DNA, the CDR3 is TGTGCCAGCAGTGAAGCGCCCAGGGGATACGGGAGCTCCTACAATGAGCAGTTCTTC. This codes for CASSEAPRGYGSSYNEQFF.

This rearrangement joins TRBV5-1 to TRBJ2-1, with 8 bases identical to TRBD2. This CDR3 region has 16 residues. Germline CDR1 and CDR2: SGHRS and YFSETQ. Losses at the gene ends were 3 bases for V and 7 bases for J; bases not matched to a gene: 12. The CDR3 DNA reads TGCGCCAGCAGCTCTGATCCGGGACTAGTTGGGAATGAGCAGTTCTTC. Translation gives CASSSDPGLVGNEQFF.

This rearrangement joins TRBV5-1 to TRBJ1-2; 8 bases fit TRBD1. The CDR3 is 14 amino acids. The V gene's germline CDR1 is SGHRS and CDR2 YFSETQ. Trimming removed 6 bases from V and 5 bases from J; junction bases left unmatched: 9. CDR3 protein: CASTLGQGGYGYTF. As DNA, the CDR3 is TGCGCCAGCACCCTCGGACAGGGTGGGTATGGCTACACCTTC.

The chain employs TRBV7-2 and TRBJ2-7, with no clear D. V shed 1 base and J shed 6 bases, with 7 bases lying between them. The CDR3 totals 12 residues. Germline V gene sequence: CDR1 SGHTA, CDR2 FQGNSA. The CDR3 DNA reads as TGTGCCAGCAGCTTAGGTCCTCTCGAGCAGTACTTC. Its protein product is CASSLGPLEQYF.

The chain recombines TRBV18 with TRBJ1-6, with TRBD1 matching over 9 bases. There are 15 residues in the CDR3. Trimming at V came to 3 bases and at J to 8 bases, leaving 5 bases not matched to a gene. Looked up from germline, CDR1 is KGHSH and CDR2 is LQKENI. DNA for the CDR3: TGTGCCAGCTCACCGGGGACAGGGCTTCATTCACCCCTCCACTTT. Protein sequence: CASSPGTGLHSPLHF.

The chain links TRBV6-6 to TRBJ2-3; 7 bases match TRBD1. The germline V gene has CDR1 MNHNY and CDR2 SVGAGI (reference sequence). This CDR3 spans 13 amino acids. Losses at the gene ends were 5 bases for V and 5 bases for J; bases not matched to a gene: 4. In DNA, the CDR3 is TGTGCCAGCAGTCAAGGGGACAGAGATACGCAGTATTTT. Encoded protein: CASSQGDRDTQYF.

This chain uses TRBV5-4 with TRBJ2-1, with 11 bases that match TRBD2. The V segment lost 3 bases and the J segment 2 bases; nucleotides outside the gene matches: 1. CDR3 length: 15 residues. Germline values: CDR1 SGHNT, CDR2 YYREEE (reference sequence). CDR3 coding DNA: TGTGCCAGCAGCTGGGGACTAGCGGCCTACAATGAGCAGTTCTTC. Its translation is CASSWGLAAYNEQFF.

V is TRBV5-1 and J is TRBJ2-5; unclear D gene. The CDR3 has 14 amino acids. The germline gives CDR1 SGHRS, CDR2 YFSETQ. V was cut by 2 bases and J by 2 bases, with 10 bases left in between. CDR3 nucleotide sequence: TGCGCCAGCAGCTTCCGGGCCGTACAAGAGACCCAGTACTTC. Its protein product is CASSFRAVQETQYF. Complete variable domain (other parts from reference TRBV5-1 and TRBJ2-5): KAGVTQTPRYLIKTRGQQVTLSCSPISGHRSVSWYQQTPGQGLQFLFEYFSETQRNKGNFPGRFSGRQFSNSRSEMNVSTLELGDSALYLCASSFRAVQETQYFGPGTRLLVL.